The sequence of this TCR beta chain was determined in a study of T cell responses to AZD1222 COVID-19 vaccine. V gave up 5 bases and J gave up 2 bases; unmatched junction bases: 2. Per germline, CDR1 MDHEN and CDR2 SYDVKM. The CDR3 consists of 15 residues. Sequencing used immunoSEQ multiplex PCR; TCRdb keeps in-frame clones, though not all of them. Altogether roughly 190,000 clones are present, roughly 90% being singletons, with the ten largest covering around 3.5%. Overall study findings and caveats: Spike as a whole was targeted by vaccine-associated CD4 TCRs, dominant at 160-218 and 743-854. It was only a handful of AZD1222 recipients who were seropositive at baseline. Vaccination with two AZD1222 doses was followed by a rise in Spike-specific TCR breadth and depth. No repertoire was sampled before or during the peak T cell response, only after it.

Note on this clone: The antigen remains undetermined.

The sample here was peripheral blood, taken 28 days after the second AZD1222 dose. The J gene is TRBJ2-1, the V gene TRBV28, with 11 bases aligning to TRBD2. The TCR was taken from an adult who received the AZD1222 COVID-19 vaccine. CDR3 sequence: CASSLAGGTYNEQFF. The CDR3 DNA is TGTGCCAGCAGTCTAGCGGGAGGCACCTACAATGAGCAGTTCTTC.